Below, one T cell receptor beta chain is given with its context. No antigen is known for it. The junction and the germline gene differ at one end; a read error may be behind it. The data belong to a study of cytomegalovirus exposure and HLA in healthy donors. The PCR contained 60 Vbeta and 13 Jbeta primers. Method: immunoSEQ multiplex PCR; TCRdb's copy keeps in-frame clones and lacks some. The sample consists of fewer than 150,000 clones, around 76% of them appearing once. Findings and limits, study-wide: Apparent HLA restriction characterized most CMV-associated TCR beta chains in a later analysis. Prediction of most subjects' HLA-A and HLA-B alleles by TCR beta sequences was reportedly accurate.

Samples came from healthy bone marrow donors. The CDR3 spans 13 residues. Looked up from germline, CDR1 is KGHSH and CDR2 is LQKENI. This TCR derives from a man in his late teens or twenties in good health and CMV-seronegative. V usage is TRBV18 and J usage is TRBJ1-5, with 9 bases lining up with TRBD1. Sequenced sample: PBMCs. CDR3 sequence (DNA): TGTGCCAGTTCACAGGGGGCGGATCAGCCCCAGCATTTT. As protein: CASSQGADQPQHF.